The next 13 T cell receptor beta chains were all read from a single sample in a study of blood T cell repertoires in COVID-19. The assay was immunoSEQ multiplex PCR, and TCRdb's table has in-frame clones only and misses some. The repertoire holds roughly 260,000 clones, with nearly 90% as singletons. Sequenced material: peripheral blood. The receptors derive from a middle-aged woman who had recovered from COVID-19.

This sequence joins TRBV5-1 and TRBJ2-7; D perhaps matches TRBD1 (6 bases). The V and J ends lost 10 bases and 3 bases respectively, with 14 bases between them. Germline lookup yields CDR1 SGHRS and CDR2 YFSETQ. The CDR3 spans 12 residues. The CDR3 region has the DNA TGCGCCTCTCGGACAGAGAACTACGAGCAGTACTTC. Amino acids: CASRTENYEQYF.

This chain joins TRBV7-3 and TRBJ2-3; 8 bases are a match to TRBD2. After removal of 4 bases from V and 12 bases from J, the junction contained 6 bases not matched to a gene. The germline V gene encodes CDR1 SGHTA and CDR2 FQGTGA. The CDR3 loop spans 12 amino acids. The CDR3 DNA is TGTGCCAGCAGCTCAGCGGGACTAGTTCAGTATTTT. This codes for CASSSAGLVQYF. The entire variable domain, with the rest obtained from reference TRBV7-3 and TRBJ2-3, is as follows: GAGVSQTPSNKVTEKGKYVELRCDPISGHTALYWYRQSLGQGPEFLIYFQGTGAADDSGLPNDRFFAVRPEGSVSTLKIQRTERGDSAVYLCASSSAGLVQYFGPGTRLTVL.

The chain carries TRBV28 and TRBJ2-7, with D tentatively TRBD2 (6 bases). The germline V and J ends were trimmed by 5 bases and 2 bases, with 13 bases remaining between them. Per germline, CDR1 MDHEN and CDR2 SYDVKM. The CDR3 is made up of 14 amino acids. CDR3 DNA: TGTGCCAGCAGTATGTTTGGACTAACCTACGAGCAGTACTTC. The encoded protein is CASSMFGLTYEQYF.

The V gene is TRBV7-3, the J gene TRBJ1-1, with TRBD1 matching over 8 bases. The CDR3 loop spans 14 amino acids. V dropped 3 bases and J dropped 4; count of bases not matched to a gene: 4. CDR1 and CDR2 from the germline V gene are SGHTA and FQGTGA. This CDR3 is CASSFPDRATEAFF. The CDR3 DNA is TGTGCCAGCAGCTTCCCGGACAGGGCCACTGAAGCTTTCTTT.

The rearrangement links TRBV19 to TRBJ1-6; D gene uncertain. The V end was cut by 3 bases, the J end by 7 bases, with 4 bases between. The CDR3 has 12 residues. CDR1 is LNHDA and CDR2 is SQIVND in the germline V gene (reference sequence). CDR3 DNA: TGTGCCAGTAGTATCGGGAATTCACCCCTCCACTTT. It translates to CASSIGNSPLHF.

The V and J genes are TRBV5-4 and TRBJ1-4; no definite D call. CDR1 SGHNT and CDR2 YYREEE come from the germline V gene (reference sequence). V was shortened by 0 bases and J by 7 bases, with 13 bases between the two germline ends. The CDR3 extends over 15 amino acids. CDR3 region: CASSLDSLPGEKLFF. The DNA of the CDR3 is TGTGCCAGCAGCTTGGACTCCCTACCCGGTGAAAAACTGTTTTTT.

V and J are TRBV7-6 and TRBJ1-1; 11 bases match TRBD1. The germline CDR1 and CDR2 sequences are SGHVS and FNYEAQ. After removal of 4 bases from V and 1 base from J, the junction contained 2 bases not matched to a gene. The CDR3 has 15 residues. DNA for the CDR3: TGTGCCAGCAGCTCCGGGACAGGGGGGAACACTGAAGCTTTCTTT. Encoded protein: CASSSGTGGNTEAFF.

V usage is TRBV20-1 and J usage is TRBJ2-1, with TRBD2 matching 8 bases. CDR3 length: 14 residues. Germline V gives CDR1 DFQATT, CDR2 SNEGSKA (reference sequence). V was pared by 3 bases and J by 6 bases, with 7 bases of the junction left unmatched. The CDR3: CSASGTSVGNEQFF. In DNA form, the CDR3 reads TGCAGTGCTAGTGGGACTAGTGTCGGCAATGAGCAGTTCTTC.

This clone has only one observation. The rearrangement links TRBV11-1 to TRBJ2-5; possible D gene TRBD2, 5 bases. V lost 2 bases and J lost 4, with 8 bases in between. The germline gives CDR1 SGHAT, CDR2 FQDESV (reference sequence). This CDR3 comprises 13 residues. The CDR3 DNA sequence: TGTGCCAGCAGCTTAACCCGGGGAGAGACCCAGTACTTC. This sequence encodes CASSLTRGETQYF.

This rearrangement joins TRBV4-3 to TRBJ2-1; 8 bases are shared with TRBD2. In germline, CDR1 is LGHNA, CDR2 YSLEER. The CDR3 runs to 15 residues. V lost 4 bases to trimming and J lost 4 bases; unmatched junction nucleotides: 6. CDR3 residues: CASSRQLAEYNEQFF. The CDR3, as DNA: TGCGCCAGCAGCCGGCAACTAGCGGAGTACAATGAGCAGTTCTTC.

The rearrangement uses TRBV6-2 or TRBV6-3 and TRBJ2-3; 8 nucleotides match TRBD2. The ends lost 2 bases at V and 3 bases at J; junction bases unmatched: 7. In germline, CDR1 is MNHEY, CDR2 SVGEGT. The CDR3 spans 16 residues. The CDR3: CASSYNRGGLTDTQYF. For the CDR3, the DNA is TGTGCCAGCAGTTACAATCGGGGGGGCTTGACAGATACGCAGTATTTT.

This clone was found once. The rearrangement joins TRBV28 to TRBJ1-4, with 8 bases that match TRBD1. Germline CDR1 MDHEN, CDR2 SYDVKM. The CDR3 is 17 amino acids. V dropped 2 bases and J dropped 10; count of bases not matched to a gene: 15. The CDR3 nucleotides read TGTGCCAGCAGTTTAGCCCCTGGGACAGGCTCCCAGGGAAAACTGTTTTTT. This sequence encodes CASSLAPGTGSQGKLFF.

The rearrangement uses TRBV27 and TRBJ2-2; 7 bases are a match to TRBD2. The CDR3 extends over 13 amino acids. Looked up from germline, CDR1 is MNHEY and CDR2 is SMNVEV (reference sequence). V gave up 4 bases and J gave up 13 bases; unmatched junction bases: 9. The CDR3 sequence: CASSSGGGVGLFF. DNA of the CDR3: TGTGCCAGCAGTTCTGGGGGGGGAGTGGGGCTGTTTTTT.